The 7 T cell receptor beta chains below come from one sample, sequenced in a study of shared clonotypes between healthy human individuals. The assay was immunoSEQ multiplex PCR, and TCRdb's table has in-frame clones only and misses some. The sample contains millions of clones, 85% to 95% of which appear only once. The material sequenced was naive CD4+ T cells sorted from blood. Subset here: CD45RA+ positively selected. The receptors stem from a man aged 18 to 30 in good health.

About this clone: This may be a read error: a much more frequent sequence differs by one nucleotide. The gene calls are TRBV6-1 and TRBJ2-7; 8 bases are a match to TRBD1. There are 12 residues in the CDR3. V was pared by 6 bases and J by 3 bases, with 1 base of the junction left unmatched. CDR1 and CDR2 (germline): MNHNS, SASEGT. CDR3 nucleotides: TGTGCCAGCAGCACAGGGGGCTACGAGCAGTACTTC. This translates into CASSTGGYEQYF.

The chain combines TRBV4-3 with TRBJ2-3, with D unclear. Trimming left V 1 base short and J 9 bases short, with 14 bases between. CDR1 LGHNA and CDR2 YSLEER come from the germline V gene. The CDR3 sequence is 14 residues long. The CDR3 loop is CASSQGIASGTQYF. The CDR3 DNA is TGCGCCAGCAGCCAAGGTATCGCTTCAGGCACGCAGTATTTT.

V usage is TRBV5-1 and J usage is TRBJ2-7; possibly TRBD1 for D (7 bases). Germline assignment: CDR1 SGHRS and CDR2 YFSETQ. The CDR3 spans 14 residues. Trimming shortened V by 3 bases and J by 6 bases, and 16 bases separated the two germline ends. The CDR3 spells CASSSDREVLEQYF. The CDR3, as DNA: TGCGCCAGCAGCTCCGACAGGGAGGTTCTCGAGCAGTACTTC.

The chain has TRBV28 and TRBJ1-2; D is perhaps TRBD1 (5 bases). V lost 2 bases and J lost 3, with 19 bases in between. The CDR3 extends over 17 amino acids. CDR1 MDHEN and CDR2 SYDVKM come from the germline V gene. CDR3 bases: TGTGCCAGCAGTTTAACGGGAGCCGGTGGGGACTACTATGGCTACACCTTC. As protein: CASSLTGAGGDYYGYTF.

The CDR3 reads CASSLTQSSYEQYF. The CDR3 DNA follows: TGTGCCAGCAGCTTGACACAGAGCTCCTACGAGCAGTACTTC. This chain joins TRBV5-4 and TRBJ2-7; D not certain. Trimming stripped 1 base from V and 0 bases from J, with 8 bases between. CDR3 length equals 14 residues. Germline V lookup: CDR1 SGHNT, CDR2 YYREEE (reference sequence). The entire variable domain, with the rest obtained from reference TRBV5-4 and TRBJ2-7, is as follows: ETGVTQSPTHLIKTRGQQVTLRCSSQSGHNTVSWYQQALGQGPQFIFQYYREEENGRGNFPPRFSGLQFPNYSSELNVNALELDDSALYLCASSLTQSSYEQYFGPGTRLTVT.

The chain carries TRBV5-1 and TRBJ2-5; the D gene could be TRBD1 or TRBD2 (5 bases each). V was pared by 6 bases and J by 5 bases, with 17 bases between. The CDR3 is 14 residues long. CDR1 and CDR2 (germline): SGHRS, YFSETQ. The CDR3 loop reads CASKQREGFETQYF. The CDR3 DNA reads TGCGCCAGCAAACAGCGTGAGGGGTTCGAGACCCAGTACTTC.

The chain uses TRBV6-1 and TRBJ1-5; TRBD1 agrees at 11 bases. With 8 bases clipped from V and 5 bases from J, the junction kept 2 bases outside the gene matches. Germline CDR1 reads MNHNS; CDR2 reads SASEGT. The CDR3 is made up of 13 amino acids. The CDR3 here is CASVDRGHQPQHF. CDR3 bases: TGTGCCAGCGTGGACAGGGGGCATCAGCCCCAGCATTTT.